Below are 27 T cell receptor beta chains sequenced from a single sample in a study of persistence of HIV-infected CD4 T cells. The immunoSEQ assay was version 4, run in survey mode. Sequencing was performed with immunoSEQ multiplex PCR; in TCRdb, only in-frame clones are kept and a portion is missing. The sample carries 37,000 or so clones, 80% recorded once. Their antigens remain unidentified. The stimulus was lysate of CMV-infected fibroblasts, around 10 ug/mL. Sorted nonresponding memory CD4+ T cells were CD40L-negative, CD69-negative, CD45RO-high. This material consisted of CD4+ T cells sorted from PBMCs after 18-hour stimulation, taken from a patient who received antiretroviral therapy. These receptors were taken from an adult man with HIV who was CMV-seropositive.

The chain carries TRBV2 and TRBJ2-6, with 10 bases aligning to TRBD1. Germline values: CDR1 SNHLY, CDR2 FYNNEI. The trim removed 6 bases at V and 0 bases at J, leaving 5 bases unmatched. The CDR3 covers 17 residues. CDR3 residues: CASRRDRGYSGANVLTF. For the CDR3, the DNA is TGTGCCAGCAGGCGGGACAGGGGTTACTCTGGGGCCAACGTCCTGACTTTC.

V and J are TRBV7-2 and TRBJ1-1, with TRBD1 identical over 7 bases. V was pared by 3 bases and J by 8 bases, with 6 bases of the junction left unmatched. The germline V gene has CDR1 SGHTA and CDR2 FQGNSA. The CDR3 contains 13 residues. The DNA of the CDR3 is TGTGCCAGCAGCTTTCTTCCGGGACAGGAAGCTTTCTTT. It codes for CASSFLPGQEAFF.

The CDR3 nucleotides are TGTGCCAGCAGTTATAAGGGCCGAAACACTGAAGCTTTCTTT. Amino acids: CASSYKGRNTEAFF. The chain couples TRBV6-5 to TRBJ1-1; D gene uncertain. The V end lost 3 bases, the J end lost 2 bases, and 10 bases lay between the germline ends. There are 14 residues in the CDR3. Germline loops: CDR1 MNHEY, CDR2 SVGAGI.

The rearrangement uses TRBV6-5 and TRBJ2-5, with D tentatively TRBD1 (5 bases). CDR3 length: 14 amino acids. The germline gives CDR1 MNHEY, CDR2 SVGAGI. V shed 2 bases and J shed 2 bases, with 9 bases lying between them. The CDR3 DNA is TGTGCCAGCAGTTACCGGACACCTCAAGAGACCCAGTACTTC. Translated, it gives CASSYRTPQETQYF.

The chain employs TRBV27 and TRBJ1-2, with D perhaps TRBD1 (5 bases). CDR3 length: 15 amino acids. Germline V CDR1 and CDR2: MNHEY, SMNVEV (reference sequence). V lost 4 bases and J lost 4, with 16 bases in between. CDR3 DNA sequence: TGTGCCAGCAGTTCCCTTGGGCAGGGTGGCTATGGCTACACCTTC. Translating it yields CASSSLGQGGYGYTF.

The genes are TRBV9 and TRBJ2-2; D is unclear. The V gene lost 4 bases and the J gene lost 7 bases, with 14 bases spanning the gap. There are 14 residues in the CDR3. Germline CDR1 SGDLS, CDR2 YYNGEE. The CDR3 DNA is TGTGCCAGCAGCACCCAATCGGCCGGCGGGGAGCTGTTTTTT. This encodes CASSTQSAGGELFF.

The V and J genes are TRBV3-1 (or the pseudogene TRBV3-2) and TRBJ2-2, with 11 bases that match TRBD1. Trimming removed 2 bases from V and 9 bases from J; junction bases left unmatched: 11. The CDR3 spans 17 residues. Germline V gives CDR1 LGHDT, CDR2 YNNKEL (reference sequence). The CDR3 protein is CASSQTSGTGGSRELFF. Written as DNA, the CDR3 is TGTGCCAGCAGCCAAACCTCCGGGACAGGGGGATCGAGGGAGCTGTTTTTT.

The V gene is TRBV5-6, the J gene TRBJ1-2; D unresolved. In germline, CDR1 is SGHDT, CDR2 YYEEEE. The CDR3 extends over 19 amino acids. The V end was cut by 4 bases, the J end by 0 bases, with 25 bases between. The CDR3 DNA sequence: TGTGCCAGCAGCGATATAATAGGCAAACGACCGGGGACTAACTATGGCTACACCTTC. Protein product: CASSDIIGKRPGTNYGYTF.

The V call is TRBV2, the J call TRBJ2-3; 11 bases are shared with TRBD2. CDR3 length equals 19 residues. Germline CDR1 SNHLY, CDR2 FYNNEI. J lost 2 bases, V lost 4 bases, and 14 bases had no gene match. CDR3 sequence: CASSVSLAGGPRATDTQYF. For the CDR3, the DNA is TGTGCCAGCAGTGTTTCGCTAGCGGGGGGCCCACGGGCCACAGATACGCAGTATTTT.

The DNA of the CDR3 is TGTGCCAGCATGGCGGGGCACGGCGGTTCACCCCTCCACTTT. Encoded protein: CASMAGHGGSPLHF. The rearrangement links TRBV6-5 to TRBJ1-6; D is possibly TRBD1 (5 bases). Between the trimmed V and J ends, which lost 7 bases and 9 bases, there was a span of 16 bases. Germline V CDR1 and CDR2: MNHEY, SVGAGI. The CDR3 consists of 14 residues.

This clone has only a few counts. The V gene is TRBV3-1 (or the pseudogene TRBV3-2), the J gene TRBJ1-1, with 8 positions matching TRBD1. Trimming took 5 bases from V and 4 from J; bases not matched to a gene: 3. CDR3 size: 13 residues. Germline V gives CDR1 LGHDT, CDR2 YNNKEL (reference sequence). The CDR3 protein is CASSDRGATEAFF. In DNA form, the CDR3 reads TGTGCCAGCAGCGACAGGGGAGCCACTGAAGCTTTCTTT.

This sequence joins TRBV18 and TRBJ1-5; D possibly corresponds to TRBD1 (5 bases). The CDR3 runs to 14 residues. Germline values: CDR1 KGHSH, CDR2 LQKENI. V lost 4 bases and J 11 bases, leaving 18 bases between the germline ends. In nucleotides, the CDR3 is TGTGCCAGCTCACAGGGACTCAACCAAGGGGCCCAGCATTTT. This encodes CASSQGLNQGAQHF.

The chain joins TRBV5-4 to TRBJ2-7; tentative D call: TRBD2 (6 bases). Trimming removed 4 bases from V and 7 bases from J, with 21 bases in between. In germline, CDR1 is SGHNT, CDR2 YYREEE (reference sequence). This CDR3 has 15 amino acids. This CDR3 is CASSPEGTGGREQYF. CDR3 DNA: TGTGCCAGCAGCCCAGAAGGGACTGGGGGTAGGGAGCAGTACTTC.

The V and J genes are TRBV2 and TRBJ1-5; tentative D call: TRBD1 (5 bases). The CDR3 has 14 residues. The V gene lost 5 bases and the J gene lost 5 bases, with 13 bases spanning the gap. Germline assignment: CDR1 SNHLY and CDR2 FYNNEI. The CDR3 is CASSKRVGDQPQHF. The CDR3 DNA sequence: TGTGCCAGCAGTAAACGAGTGGGGGATCAGCCCCAGCATTTT.

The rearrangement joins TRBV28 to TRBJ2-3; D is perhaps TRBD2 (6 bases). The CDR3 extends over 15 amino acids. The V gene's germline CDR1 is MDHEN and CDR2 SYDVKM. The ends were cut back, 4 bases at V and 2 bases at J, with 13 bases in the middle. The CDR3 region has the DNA TGTGCCAGCAGTTCGGGACGGGGGTTCACAGATACGCAGTATTTT. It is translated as CASSSGRGFTDTQYF.

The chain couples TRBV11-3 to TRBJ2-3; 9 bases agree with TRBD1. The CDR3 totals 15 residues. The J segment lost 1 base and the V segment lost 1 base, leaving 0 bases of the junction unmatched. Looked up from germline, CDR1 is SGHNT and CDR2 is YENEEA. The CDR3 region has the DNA TGTGCCAGCAGCTTAGGGGACAGGGGCACAGATACGCAGTATTTT. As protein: CASSLGDRGTDTQYF.

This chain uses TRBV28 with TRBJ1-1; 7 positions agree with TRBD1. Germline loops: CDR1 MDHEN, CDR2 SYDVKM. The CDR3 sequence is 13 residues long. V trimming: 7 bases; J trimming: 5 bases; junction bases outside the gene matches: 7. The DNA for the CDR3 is TGTGCCAGCACATTACAGGGGTTGACTGAAGCTTTCTTT. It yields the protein CASTLQGLTEAFF.

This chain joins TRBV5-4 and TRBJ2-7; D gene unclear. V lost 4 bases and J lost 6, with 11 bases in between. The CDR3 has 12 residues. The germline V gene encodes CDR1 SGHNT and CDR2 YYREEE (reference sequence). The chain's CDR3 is CASSVRNLEQYF. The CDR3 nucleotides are TGTGCCAGCAGCGTCCGGAATCTCGAGCAGTACTTC.

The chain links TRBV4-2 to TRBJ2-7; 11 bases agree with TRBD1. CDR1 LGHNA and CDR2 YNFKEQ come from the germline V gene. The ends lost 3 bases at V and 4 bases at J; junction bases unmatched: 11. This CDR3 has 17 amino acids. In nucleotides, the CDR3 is TGTGCCAGCAGCCAGTTAAACCGGGACAGGGGGGCTTACGAGCAGTACTTC. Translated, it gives CASSQLNRDRGAYEQYF.

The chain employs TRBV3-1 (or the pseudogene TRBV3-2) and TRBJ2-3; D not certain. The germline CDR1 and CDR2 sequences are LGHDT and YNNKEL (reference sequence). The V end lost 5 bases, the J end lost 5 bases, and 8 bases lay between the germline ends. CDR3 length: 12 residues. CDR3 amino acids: CASSSIRDTQYF. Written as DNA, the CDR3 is TGTGCCAGCAGCTCTATCCGAGATACGCAGTATTTT.

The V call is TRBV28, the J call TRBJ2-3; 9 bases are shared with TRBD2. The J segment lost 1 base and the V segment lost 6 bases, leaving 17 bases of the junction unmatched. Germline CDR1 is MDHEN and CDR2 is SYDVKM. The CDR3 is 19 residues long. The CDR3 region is CASRHYRAGGLAGTDTQYF. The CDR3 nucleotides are TGTGCCAGCAGGCATTATAGGGCGGGGGGGCTTGCCGGCACAGATACGCAGTATTTT.

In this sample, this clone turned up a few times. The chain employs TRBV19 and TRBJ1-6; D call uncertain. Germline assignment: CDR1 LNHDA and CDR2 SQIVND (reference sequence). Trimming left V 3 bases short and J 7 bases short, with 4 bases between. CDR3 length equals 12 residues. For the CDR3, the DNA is TGTGCCAGTAGTATGGTAAATTCACCCCTCCACTTT. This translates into CASSMVNSPLHF.

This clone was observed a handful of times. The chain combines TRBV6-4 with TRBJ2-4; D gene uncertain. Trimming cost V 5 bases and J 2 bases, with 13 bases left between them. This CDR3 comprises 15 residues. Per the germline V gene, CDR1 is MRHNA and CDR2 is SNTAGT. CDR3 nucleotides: TGTGCCAGCAGTTCCCCACGTAGGACCAAAAACATTCAGTACTTC. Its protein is CASSSPRRTKNIQYF.

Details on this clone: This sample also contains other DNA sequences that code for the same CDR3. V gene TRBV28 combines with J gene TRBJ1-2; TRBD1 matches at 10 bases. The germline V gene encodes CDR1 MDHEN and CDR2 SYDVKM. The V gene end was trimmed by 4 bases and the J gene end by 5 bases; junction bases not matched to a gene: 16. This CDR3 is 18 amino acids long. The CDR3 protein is CASSSAGTGARTSYGYTF. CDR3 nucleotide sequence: TGTGCCAGCAGTTCCGCCGGGACAGGGGCCCGAACCTCTTATGGCTACACCTTC.

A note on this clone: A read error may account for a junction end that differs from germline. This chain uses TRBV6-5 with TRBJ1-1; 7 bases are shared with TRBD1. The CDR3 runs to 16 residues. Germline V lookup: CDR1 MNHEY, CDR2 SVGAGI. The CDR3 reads CASRYSITGQDTEAFF. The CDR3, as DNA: TGTGCCAGCAGGTACTCAATTACTGGACAGGACACTGAAGCTTTCTTT.

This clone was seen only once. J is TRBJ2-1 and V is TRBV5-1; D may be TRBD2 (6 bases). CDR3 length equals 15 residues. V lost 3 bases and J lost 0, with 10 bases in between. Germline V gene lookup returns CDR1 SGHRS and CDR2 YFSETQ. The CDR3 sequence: CASSSAGSSYNEQFF. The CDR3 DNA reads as TGCGCCAGCAGCTCCGCGGGGAGCTCCTACAATGAGCAGTTCTTC.

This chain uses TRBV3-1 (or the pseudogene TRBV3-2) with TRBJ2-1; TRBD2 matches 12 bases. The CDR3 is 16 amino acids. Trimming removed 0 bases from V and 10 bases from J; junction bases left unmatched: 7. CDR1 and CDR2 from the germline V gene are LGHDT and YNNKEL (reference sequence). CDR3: CASSQDGLAGYREQFF. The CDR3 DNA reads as TGTGCCAGCAGCCAAGATGGACTAGCGGGGTACAGAGAGCAGTTCTTC.